The source of this TCR beta chain is a study of human T cells and chemical hapten exposure. Germline V gene data show CDR1 as MNHEY and CDR2 as SVGAGI. The CDR3 is 16 residues long. The J segment lost 7 bases and the V segment lost 2 bases, leaving 11 bases of the junction unmatched. One entry per CDR3 protein results from TCRdb running MiXCR on the RACE reads. The sample has some 91,000 distinct CDR3 sequences, around 12% seen once. Time point defined: patch test 1, 2 weeks after DPC sensitization. Treatment of the sample: therapeutic diphenylcyclopropenone sensitization with weekly scalp DPC. Every donor had alopecia and was 18 to 70 years old; all were suitable for DPC.

The receptor's source is a woman aged 40 to 49 with alopecia areata. Some clones in this sample may be carry-over from other donors' samples. The chain is built from TRBV6-5 and TRBJ2-7, with 10 bases matching TRBD1. The source material was whole blood, sampled in connection with sensitization to the hapten diphenylcyclopropenone (DPC). Here the CDR3 reads CASSYHQPGQGWEQYF. CDR3 nucleotide sequence: TGTGCCAGCAGTTACCACCAGCCGGGACAGGGGTGGGAGCAGTACTTC.